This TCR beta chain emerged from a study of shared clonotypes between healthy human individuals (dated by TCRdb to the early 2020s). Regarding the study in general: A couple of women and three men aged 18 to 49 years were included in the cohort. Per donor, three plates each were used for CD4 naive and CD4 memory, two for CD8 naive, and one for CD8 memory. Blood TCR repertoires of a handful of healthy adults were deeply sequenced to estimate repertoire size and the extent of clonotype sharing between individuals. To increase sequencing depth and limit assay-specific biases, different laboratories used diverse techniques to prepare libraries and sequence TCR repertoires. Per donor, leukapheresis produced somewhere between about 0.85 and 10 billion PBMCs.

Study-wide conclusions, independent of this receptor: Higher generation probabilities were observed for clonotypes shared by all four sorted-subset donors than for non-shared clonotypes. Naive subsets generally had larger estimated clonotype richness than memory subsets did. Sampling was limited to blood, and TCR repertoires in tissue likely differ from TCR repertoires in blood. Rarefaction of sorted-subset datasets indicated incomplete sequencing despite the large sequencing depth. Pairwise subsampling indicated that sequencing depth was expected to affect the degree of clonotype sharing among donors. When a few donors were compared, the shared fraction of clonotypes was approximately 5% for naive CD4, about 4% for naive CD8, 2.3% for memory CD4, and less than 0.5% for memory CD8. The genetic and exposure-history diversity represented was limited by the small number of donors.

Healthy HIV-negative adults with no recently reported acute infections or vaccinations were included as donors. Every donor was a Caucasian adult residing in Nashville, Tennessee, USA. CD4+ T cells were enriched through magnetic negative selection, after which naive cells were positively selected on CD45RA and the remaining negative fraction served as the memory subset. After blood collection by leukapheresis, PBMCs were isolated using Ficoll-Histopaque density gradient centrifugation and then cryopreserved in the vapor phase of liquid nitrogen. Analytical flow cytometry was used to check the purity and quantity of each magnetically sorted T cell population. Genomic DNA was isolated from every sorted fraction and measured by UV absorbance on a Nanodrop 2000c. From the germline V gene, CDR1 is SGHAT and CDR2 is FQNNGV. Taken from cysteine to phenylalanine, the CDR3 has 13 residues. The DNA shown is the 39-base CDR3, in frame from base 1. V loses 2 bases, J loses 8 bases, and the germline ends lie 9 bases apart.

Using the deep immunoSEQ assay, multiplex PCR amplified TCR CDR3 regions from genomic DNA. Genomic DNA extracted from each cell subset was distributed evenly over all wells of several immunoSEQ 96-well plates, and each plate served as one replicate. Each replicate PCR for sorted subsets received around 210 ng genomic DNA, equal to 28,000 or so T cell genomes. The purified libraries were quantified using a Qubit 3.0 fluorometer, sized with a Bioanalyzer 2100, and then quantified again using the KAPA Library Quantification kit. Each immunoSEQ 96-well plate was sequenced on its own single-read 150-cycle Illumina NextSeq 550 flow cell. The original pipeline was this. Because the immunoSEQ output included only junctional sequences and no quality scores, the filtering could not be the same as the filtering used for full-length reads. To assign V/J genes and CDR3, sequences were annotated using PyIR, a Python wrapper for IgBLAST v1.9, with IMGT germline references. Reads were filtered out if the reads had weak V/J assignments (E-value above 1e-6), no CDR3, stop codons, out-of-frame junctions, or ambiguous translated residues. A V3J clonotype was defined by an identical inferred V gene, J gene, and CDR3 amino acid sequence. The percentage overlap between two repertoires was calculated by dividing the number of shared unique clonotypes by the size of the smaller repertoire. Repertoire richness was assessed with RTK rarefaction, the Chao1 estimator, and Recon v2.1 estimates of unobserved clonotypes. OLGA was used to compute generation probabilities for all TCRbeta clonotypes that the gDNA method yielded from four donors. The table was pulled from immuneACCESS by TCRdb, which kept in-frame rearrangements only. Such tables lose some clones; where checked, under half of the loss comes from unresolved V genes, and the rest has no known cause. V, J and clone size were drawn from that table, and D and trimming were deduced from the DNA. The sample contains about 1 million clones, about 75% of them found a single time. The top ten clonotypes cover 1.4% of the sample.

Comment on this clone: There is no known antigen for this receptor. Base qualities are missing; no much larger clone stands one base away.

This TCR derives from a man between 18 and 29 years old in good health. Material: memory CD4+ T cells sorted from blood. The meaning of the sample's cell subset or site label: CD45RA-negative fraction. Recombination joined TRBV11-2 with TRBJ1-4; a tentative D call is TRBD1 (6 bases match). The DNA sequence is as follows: TGTGCCAGCAGCTTAATAGGACAGGAAAAACTGTTTTTT. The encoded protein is CASSLIGQEKLFF.